This TCR beta chain stems from a study of beta chain features in type 1 diabetes listed by TCRdb under 2018. Describing the broader study: Patients and healthy donors did not differ in mean age, gender distribution, total cell number or subset yield. A total of about 100,000,000 sorted cells were examined across all samples, and RNA yield correlated strongly with the number of cells per subset. In the study, recently diagnosed type 1 diabetes patients and matched healthy donors were compared on the TCRB repertoires of their sorted circulating CD4+ T cell subsets. Naive and central memory subsets were obtained from all 30 or so donors, but regulatory and stem cell-like memory subsets were isolated from only 8 patients and roughly eight healthy donors. Points the paper makes about the study in general: PCR may preferentially amplify shorter templates, but because patient and control samples were amplified and corrected together, any resulting skew would affect both groups equally. Naive, central memory and regulatory TCRB repertoires appeared to be more similar among patients than among healthy donors. Because small numbers of individuals were included in the HLA sub-analyses, any influence of HLA type on TCRB rearrangement was left unresolved. In all four CD4+ subsets, TCRB CDR3 length was moderately but significantly shorter in type 1 diabetes patients. At VDJ recombination sites, patients with type 1 diabetes made fewer insertions and deleted more nucleotides, a pattern implying thymic rearrangement abnormalities. Because cDNA was sequenced instead of genomic DNA, activated cells with high expression could be over-represented, although the groups did not differ in activation or CD3 levels.

The High Capacity cDNA Reverse Transcription Kit was used to reverse transcribe all of the isolated RNA, meaning that expressed TCRB transcripts were what got sequenced. Naive, central memory and regulatory T cell samples underwent deep immunoSEQ sequencing, averaging around 3.9 million total reads per sample. Sorted cells were lysed in RLT buffer and RNA was extracted with DNase-treated RNeasy Micro or Mini kits, depending on cell number. Each cell subset was processed on its own to prevent cross-contamination, while patient and healthy donor samples were processed together. TCRB sequences were amplified from cDNA with the immunoSEQ multiplex PCR, producing 87-bp fragments spanning the CDR3 region. Sequencing of the amplicons was done on the Illumina HiSeq platform. In the source study's methods: PCR bias was computationally corrected using synthetic template baselines, reads within Hamming distance 2 were collapsed, and singletons that could not be merged were discarded. Reads were aligned against IMGT so that V, D and J genes, CDR3 length and insertions or deletions at six rearrangement sites could be assigned. Clonotype counts were normalized to sorted cell number within each subset before computing true diversity and Gini coefficients with the tcR R package. The overlap coefficient, calculated on TCRB nucleotide sequences, was used to quantify repertoire sharing. Out-of-frame TCRB sequences from naive cells were analyzed to stand in for the pre-selection repertoire. Sourced from immuneACCESS, this table was stored by TCRdb with only in-frame sequences that have V and J called. A share of the clones is absent; for the studies checked, an unresolved V gene accounts for under half, and the remainder has no known explanation. The V and J calls and the clone size are those of that table, but D and trimming were determined from the DNA. The sample profile shows roughly 610,000 clones; roughly a sixth of them were found once. The ten largest clones take up around 0.1% of the sample.

From each donor, a single peripheral blood sample of 95 to 150 mL on average was drawn into heparinised tubes. Naive, central memory, regulatory and stem cell-like memory CD4+ T cells were sorted on a BD FACSAria II using a panel including CD45RO, CCR7, CD25, CD127, CD95 and CD27. Every sorted population had a purity above 95%. Right away, PBMCs were isolated by Lymphoprep density gradient centrifugation and were stained directly, with no culture step. To minimize batch effects, samples were stained and sorted in pairs, one healthy donor with one patient per experiment. Trimming removed 10 bases from V and 3 bases from J; the gene matches leave 9 bases unexplained. In the germline V gene, CDR1 corresponds to ENHRY and CDR2 to SYGVKD. Reading from cysteine to phenylalanine, the CDR3 counts 14 amino acids. Only the CDR3 portion is preserved as DNA: 42 bases, with reading frame beginning at the first base.

Concerning this clone: Its antigen has not been determined. No much larger clone is present one base from it, and per-base qualities are unavailable.

This receptor chain uses TRBV10-3 and TRBJ2-5, with 9 bases matching TRBD1. The sequence derives from a man in his late teens or twenties in good health. Sequencing was performed on naive CD4+ T cells from blood. The cell subset or site label here, explained by the study, means: true naive CD4+ T cells. The CDR3 is CASYRGTGKETQYF. The sequence in DNA is TGTGCCAGTTACCGTGGGACAGGGAAAGAGACCCAGTACTTC.